This entry describes one T cell receptor beta chain. What it recognizes is unknown. The data stem from a study of PD-1 blockade in classical Hodgkin lymphoma. General study results and limits: Relative to healthy donors, newly diagnosed patients reportedly had lower baseline TCR diversity, which was reported as lower still in relapsed/refractory patients. Repertoire difference causes, possibly disease activity or prior therapy, remain undefined.

TCRdb's table, derived via immunoSEQ multiplex PCR, lists solely in-frame clones and lacks some. In the table there are roughly 3,000 clones, roughly 70% of which are singletons. Time point of the sample: newly diagnosed, previously untreated cHL patient sample. The investigators isolated CD8+ T cells from thawed PBMCs using magnetic negative selection. It was PBMCs in newly diagnosed, untreated classical Hodgkin lymphoma that served as comparison. The TCR was taken from a human donor with classical Hodgkin lymphoma. Source material: CD8+ T cells from blood.

CDR3 nucleotide sequence: TGTGCCAGCAGTCCGGACAGGTCTTATAGCAATCAGCCCCAGCATTTT. It codes for CASSPDRSYSNQPQHF. The chain employs TRBV27 and TRBJ1-5; 7 bases align to TRBD1. CDR1 and CDR2 from the germline V gene are MNHEY and SMNVEV (reference sequence). V shed 5 bases, J shed 0 bases, and the junction held 7 bases outside the gene matches. The CDR3 runs to 16 residues.